This record looks at one T cell receptor delta chain sequence and its context. Its antigen remains unknown. TCR cDNA was made from PBMC RNA with gamma- and delta-chain-specific primers. TCRdb used CATT to re-call clones from the RT-PCR reads. The table includes 300 to 400 delta-chain clones, 27% detected once. These data belong to a study of delta chains in infants with herpesvirus infections. Study summary: From birth, Ugandan infants were followed prospectively for primary CMV infection.

The study, taken as a whole, reports: Absence in CMV-uninfected infants may reflect the detection limit only. A few infants infected before 120 days plus one congenital case had the public Vdelta1 clonotype.

The length of the CDR3 is 27 residues. Sequencing used peripheral blood, obtained at time point 3 of longitudinal follow-up. This receptor was obtained from a human donor who was a Ugandan infant, either HIV-exposed or HIV-unexposed (not recorded which). No call was made for the V gene; the J gene is TRDJ1; TRDD3, the table's D call, was not compared with the DNA. The CDR3 DNA follows: TGCAGTGGTATCAACGCAGAGTACATGGGAAGCAGTGGTATCAACGCAGAGTACATGGGGGACACCGATAAACTCATCTTT. The encoded protein is CSGINAEYMGSSGINAEYMGDTDKLIF.